This T cell receptor (beta chain) is drawn from a study of read filtering for tumor transcriptome and immune sequencing. General study results and limits: The CD138-negative fraction was mixed bone marrow immune cells, not pure T cells. Dropping single-read clonotypes raised IR-seq and RNA-seq shared-clonotype correlation.

The library was built from roughly 400 ng RNA with molecular barcoded adaptors for alpha/delta and beta/gamma chains. TCRdb reanalysed the reads using MiXCR and keeps one entry per CDR3 protein. The data contain 48,000 or so distinct CDR3 sequences, less than 20% of them singletons. Looked up from germline, CDR1 is SGHRS and CDR2 is YFSETQ. The CDR3 is made up of 18 amino acids. Sampling of bone marrow took place during active disease in every patient. To note about this clonotype: Its antigen is undetermined. The junction and the germline gene differ at one end; a read error may be behind it.

The chain couples TRBV5-1 to TRBJ2-1, with 15 bases lining up with TRBD2. The clonotype was recovered from a donor aged 40 or older with multiple myeloma. Material: a population of CD138-negative cells sorted from bone marrow. The CDR3 DNA reads TGCGCCAGCAGCGCAAAGGGACTAGCGGGAGGCTCCTACAGTGAGCAGTTCTTC. It encodes CASSAKGLAGGSYSEQFF.